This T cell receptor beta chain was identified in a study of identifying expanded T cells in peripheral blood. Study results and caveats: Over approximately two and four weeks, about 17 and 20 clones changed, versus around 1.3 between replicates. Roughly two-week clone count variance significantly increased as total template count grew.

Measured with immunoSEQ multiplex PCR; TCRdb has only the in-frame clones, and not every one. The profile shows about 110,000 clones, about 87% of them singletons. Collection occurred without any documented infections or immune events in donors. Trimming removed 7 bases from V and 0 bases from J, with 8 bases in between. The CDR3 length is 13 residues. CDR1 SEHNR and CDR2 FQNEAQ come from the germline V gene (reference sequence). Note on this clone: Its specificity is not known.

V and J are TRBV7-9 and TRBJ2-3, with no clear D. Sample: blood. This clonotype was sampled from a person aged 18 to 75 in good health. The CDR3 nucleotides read TGTGCCAGCAAGAAAAGGAGCACAGATACGCAGTATTTT. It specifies CASKKRSTDTQYF.